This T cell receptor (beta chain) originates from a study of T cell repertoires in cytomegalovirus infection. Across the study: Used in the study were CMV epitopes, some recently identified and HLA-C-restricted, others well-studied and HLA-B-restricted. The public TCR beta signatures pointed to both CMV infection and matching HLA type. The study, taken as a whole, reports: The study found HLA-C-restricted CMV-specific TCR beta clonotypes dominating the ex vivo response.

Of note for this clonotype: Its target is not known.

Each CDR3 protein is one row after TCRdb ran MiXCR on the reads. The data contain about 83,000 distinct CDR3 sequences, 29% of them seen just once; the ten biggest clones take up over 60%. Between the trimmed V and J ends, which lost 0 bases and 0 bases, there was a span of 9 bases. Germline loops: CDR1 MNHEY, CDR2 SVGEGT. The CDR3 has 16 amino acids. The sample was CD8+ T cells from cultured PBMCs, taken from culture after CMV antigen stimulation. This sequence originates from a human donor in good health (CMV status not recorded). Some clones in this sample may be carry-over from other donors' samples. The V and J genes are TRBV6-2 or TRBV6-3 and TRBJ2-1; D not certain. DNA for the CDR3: TGTGCCAGCAGTTACTCGACCACTTACTCCTACAATGAGCAGTTCTTC. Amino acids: CASSYSTTYSYNEQFF.